One and the same sample provided the 13 T cell receptor beta chains below, sequenced in a study of OX40 agonist ivuxolimab in advanced cancers. Sequencing used immunoSEQ multiplex PCR; TCRdb keeps in-frame clones, though not all of them. Here the sample spans tens of thousands of clones, around 87% being singletons. The input for sequencing was CD4+ or CD8+ T cells sorted from blood, taken in a trial of the OX40 agonist ivuxolimab. These receptors were collected from an adult with an advanced solid tumor such as melanoma, head and neck, liver or kidney cancer.

V is TRBV23-1 and J is TRBJ1-1; no clear D gene. TRBV23-1 is marked as an open reading frame, function uncertain. This CDR3 contains 16 residues. The V and J ends lost 2 bases and 3 bases respectively, with 16 bases between them. This chain's CDR3 is CASSQTTRPGHTEAFF. The CDR3 DNA reads as TGCGCCAGCAGTCAAACCACAAGGCCCGGACACACTGAAGCTTTCTTT.

CDR3 region: CASRLGPTGTSANEQFF. The CDR3 coding sequence is TGCGCCAGCAGACTTGGGCCGACCGGGACTAGCGCCAATGAGCAGTTCTTC. This rearrangement joins TRBV5-1 to TRBJ2-1, with 10 bases lining up with TRBD2. Germline V gene lookup returns CDR1 SGHRS and CDR2 YFSETQ. This CDR3 has 17 amino acids. V lost 5 bases to trimming and J lost 6 bases; unmatched junction nucleotides: 14.

The chain uses TRBV4-1 and TRBJ2-3; D may correspond to TRBD1 or TRBD2 (7 bases each). The CDR3 is made up of 16 amino acids. Trimming shortened V by 4 bases and J by 5 bases, and 19 bases separated the two germline ends. Germline CDR1 and CDR2: MGHRA and YSYEKL. The chain's CDR3 is CASSPPGGGMRDTQYF. DNA of the CDR3: TGCGCCAGCAGCCCCCCAGGGGGGGGGATGAGAGATACGCAGTATTTT.

The gene calls are TRBV5-1 and TRBJ1-2; TRBD1 agrees at 7 bases. CDR1 and CDR2 (germline): SGHRS, YFSETQ. There are 14 residues in the CDR3. With 3 bases clipped from V and 4 bases from J, the junction kept 6 bases outside the gene matches. The CDR3, as DNA: TGCGCCAGCAGCTCAGGACAGGCCGGCTATGGCTACACCTTC. As protein: CASSSGQAGYGYTF.

This clone appeared once. The V call is TRBV7-2, the J call TRBJ2-4; tentative D call: TRBD2 (6 bases). CDR1 and CDR2 (germline): SGHTA, FQGNSA. This CDR3 contains 15 residues. V was cut by 4 bases and J by 8 bases, with 18 bases left in between. CDR3 sequence reads: CASSYNQGGVDIQYF. The CDR3 nucleotides are TGTGCCAGCAGCTATAATCAGGGAGGCGTCGACATTCAGTACTTC.

The chain recombines TRBV10-1 with TRBJ1-1; D is unclear. The CDR3 consists of 14 residues. Germline CDR1 is WNHNN and CDR2 is SYGVQD (reference sequence). V dropped 0 bases and J dropped 1 base, with 6 bases sitting between them. The CDR3 DNA follows: TGCGCCAGCAGTGAGTCACCCGGGAACACTGAAGCTTTCTTT. Protein product: CASSESPGNTEAFF.

The chain has TRBV6-1 and TRBJ2-2, with D possibly being TRBD2 (5 bases). The CDR3 runs to 15 residues. V was trimmed by 4 bases and J by 1 base, leaving 10 bases between them. The germline CDR1 and CDR2 sequences are MNHNS and SASEGT. The CDR3 sequence is CASSALARNTGELFF. The CDR3 nucleotides read TGTGCCAGCAGTGCGTTAGCGCGGAACACCGGGGAGCTGTTTTTT.

The chain has TRBV30 and TRBJ1-5, with D perhaps TRBD1 (6 bases). Germline CDR1 and CDR2: GTSNPN and SVGIG (reference sequence). The CDR3 consists of 14 residues. V lost 3 bases and J 4 bases, leaving 13 bases between the germline ends. CDR3 loop: CAWSFGDTNQPQHF. In DNA form, the CDR3 reads TGTGCCTGGAGCTTCGGGGACACAAATCAGCCCCAGCATTTT.

V usage is TRBV28 and J usage is TRBJ1-5, with D perhaps matching TRBD1 (6 bases). CDR1 is MDHEN and CDR2 is SYDVKM in the germline V gene. V was shortened by 3 bases and J by 3 bases, with 12 bases between the two germline ends. The CDR3 spans 15 residues. The CDR3 is CASSFSQGNNQPQHF. The DNA of the CDR3 is TGTGCCAGCAGTTTTTCACAGGGCAACAATCAGCCCCAGCATTTT.

CDR3 residues: CASNSQGENEKLFF. CDR3 nucleotides: TGTGCCAGCAATTCCCAGGGGGAAAATGAAAAACTGTTTTTT. The rearrangement uses TRBV28 and TRBJ1-4, with TRBD1 identical over 7 bases. This CDR3 spans 14 amino acids. V trimming: 7 bases; J trimming: 5 bases; junction bases outside the gene matches: 7. The germline V gene encodes CDR1 MDHEN and CDR2 SYDVKM.

This CDR3 reads CASSTSGTGEYYEQYF. The CDR3 bases are TGTGCCAGCAGTACTTCCGGGACAGGGGAATACTACGAGCAGTACTTC. The chain couples TRBV28 to TRBJ2-7; 10 positions match TRBD1. The length of the CDR3 is 16 residues. Germline CDR1 is MDHEN and CDR2 is SYDVKM. J lost 3 bases, V lost 5 bases, and 10 bases had no gene match.

J is TRBJ2-7 and V is TRBV7-9; D is undetermined. The germline V and J ends were trimmed by 5 bases and 2 bases, with 13 bases remaining between them. The CDR3 has 14 amino acids. Germline V gives CDR1 SEHNR, CDR2 FQNEAQ (reference sequence). Here the CDR3 DNA reads TGTGCCAGCAGCAGAGGTACAGCCACCTACGAGCAGTACTTC. This codes for CASSRGTATYEQYF.

In regard to this clone: The junction differs from germline at one of its ends, possibly a read error. The chain joins TRBV7-2 to TRBJ1-6, with D possibly matching TRBD1 (5 bases). Per germline, CDR1 SGHTA and CDR2 FQGNSA. The CDR3 has 17 residues. This CDR3 is CASSLVGDRDGYSPPHF. CDR3 DNA sequence: TGTGCCAGCAGCTTAGTAGGAGACCGGGACGGGTATTCACCCCCCCACTTT.